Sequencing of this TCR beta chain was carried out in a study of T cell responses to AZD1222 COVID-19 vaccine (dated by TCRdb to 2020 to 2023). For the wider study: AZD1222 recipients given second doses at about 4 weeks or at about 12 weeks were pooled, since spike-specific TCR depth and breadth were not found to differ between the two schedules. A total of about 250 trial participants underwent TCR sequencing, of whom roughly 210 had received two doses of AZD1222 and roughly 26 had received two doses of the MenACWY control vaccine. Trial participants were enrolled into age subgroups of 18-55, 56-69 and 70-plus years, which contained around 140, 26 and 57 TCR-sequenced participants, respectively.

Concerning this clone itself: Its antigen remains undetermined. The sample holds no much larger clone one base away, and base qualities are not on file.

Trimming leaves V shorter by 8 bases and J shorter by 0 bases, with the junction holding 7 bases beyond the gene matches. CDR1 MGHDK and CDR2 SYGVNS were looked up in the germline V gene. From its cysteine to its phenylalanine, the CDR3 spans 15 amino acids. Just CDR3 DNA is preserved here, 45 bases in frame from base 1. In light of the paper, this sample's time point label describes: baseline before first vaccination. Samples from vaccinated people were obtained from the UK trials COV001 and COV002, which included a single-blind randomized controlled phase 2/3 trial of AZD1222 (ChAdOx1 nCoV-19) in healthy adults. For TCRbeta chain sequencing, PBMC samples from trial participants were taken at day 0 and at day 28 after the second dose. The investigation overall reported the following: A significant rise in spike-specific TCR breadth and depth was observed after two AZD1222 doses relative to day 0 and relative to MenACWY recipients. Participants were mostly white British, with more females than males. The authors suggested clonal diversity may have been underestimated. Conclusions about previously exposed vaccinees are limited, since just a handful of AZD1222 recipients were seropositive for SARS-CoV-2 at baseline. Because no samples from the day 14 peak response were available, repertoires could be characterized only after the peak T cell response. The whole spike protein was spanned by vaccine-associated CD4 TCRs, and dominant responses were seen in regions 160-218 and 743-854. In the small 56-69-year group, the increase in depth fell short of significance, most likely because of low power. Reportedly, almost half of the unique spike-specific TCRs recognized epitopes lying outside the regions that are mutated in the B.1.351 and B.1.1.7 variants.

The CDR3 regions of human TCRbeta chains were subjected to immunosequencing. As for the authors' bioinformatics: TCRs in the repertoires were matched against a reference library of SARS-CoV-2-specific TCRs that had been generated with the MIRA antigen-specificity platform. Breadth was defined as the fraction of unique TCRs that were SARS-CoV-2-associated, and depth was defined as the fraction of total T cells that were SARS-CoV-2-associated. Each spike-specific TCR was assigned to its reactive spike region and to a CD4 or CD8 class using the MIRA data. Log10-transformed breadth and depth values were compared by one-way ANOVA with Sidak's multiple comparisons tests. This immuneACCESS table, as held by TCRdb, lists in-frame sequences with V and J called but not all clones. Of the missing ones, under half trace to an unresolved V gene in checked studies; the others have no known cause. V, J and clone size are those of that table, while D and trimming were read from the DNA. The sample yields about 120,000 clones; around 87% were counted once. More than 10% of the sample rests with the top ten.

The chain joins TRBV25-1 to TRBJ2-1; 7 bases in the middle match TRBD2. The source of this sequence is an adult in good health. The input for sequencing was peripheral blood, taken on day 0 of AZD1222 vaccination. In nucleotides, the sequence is TGTGCCAGCTCCCGTGCGGGGGACTCCTACAATGAGCAGTTCTTC. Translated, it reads CASSRAGDSYNEQFF.